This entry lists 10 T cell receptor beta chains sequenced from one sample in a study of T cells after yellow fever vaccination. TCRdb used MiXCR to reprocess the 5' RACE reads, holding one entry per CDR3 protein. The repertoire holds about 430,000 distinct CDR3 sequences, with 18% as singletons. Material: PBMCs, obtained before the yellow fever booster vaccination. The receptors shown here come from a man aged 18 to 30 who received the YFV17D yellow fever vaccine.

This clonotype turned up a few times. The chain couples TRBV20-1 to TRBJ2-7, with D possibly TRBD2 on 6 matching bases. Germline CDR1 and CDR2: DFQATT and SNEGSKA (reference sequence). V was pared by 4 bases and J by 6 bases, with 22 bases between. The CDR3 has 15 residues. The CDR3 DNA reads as TGCAGTGCTATTTCATTCCGGGACTTTATCTCCGAGCAGTACTTC. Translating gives CSAISFRDFISEQYF.

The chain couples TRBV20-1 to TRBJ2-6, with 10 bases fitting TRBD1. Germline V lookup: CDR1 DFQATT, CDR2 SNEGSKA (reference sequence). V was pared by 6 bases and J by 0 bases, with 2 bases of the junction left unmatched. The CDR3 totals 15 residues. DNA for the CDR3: TGCAGTGCGAGACAGGGGGCCTCTGGGGCCAACGTCCTGACTTTC. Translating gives CSARQGASGANVLTF.

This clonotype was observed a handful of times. The CDR3 loop is CASSDSRTSFF. CDR3 coding DNA: TGTGCCAGCAGCGACTCGAGGACATCTTTCTTT. The chain employs TRBV6-1 and TRBJ1-1; a possible D gene is TRBD1 (5 bases). CDR1 MNHNS and CDR2 SASEGT come from the germline V gene. V was pared by 6 bases and J by 12 bases, with 14 bases between. The CDR3 consists of 11 residues.

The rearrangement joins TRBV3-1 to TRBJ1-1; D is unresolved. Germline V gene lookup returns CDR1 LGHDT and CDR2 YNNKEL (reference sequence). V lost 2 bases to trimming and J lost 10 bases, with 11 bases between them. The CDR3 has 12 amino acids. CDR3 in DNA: TGTGCCAGCAGCCAAATTCAAGGGAGAGCTTTCTTT. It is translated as CASSQIQGRAFF. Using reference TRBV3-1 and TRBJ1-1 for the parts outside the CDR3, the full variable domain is DTAVSQTPKYLVTQMGNDKSIKCEQNLGHDTMYWYKQDSKKFLKIMFSYNNKELIINETVPNRFSPKSPDKAHLNLHINSLELGDSAVYFCASSQIQGRAFFGQGTRLTVV.

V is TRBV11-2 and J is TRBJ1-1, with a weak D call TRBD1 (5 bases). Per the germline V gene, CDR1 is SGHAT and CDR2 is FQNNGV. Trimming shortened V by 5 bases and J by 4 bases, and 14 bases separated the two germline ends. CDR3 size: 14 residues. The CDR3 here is CASSPWDGLTEAFF. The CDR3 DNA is TGTGCCAGCAGCCCATGGGACGGCCTCACTGAAGCTTTCTTT.

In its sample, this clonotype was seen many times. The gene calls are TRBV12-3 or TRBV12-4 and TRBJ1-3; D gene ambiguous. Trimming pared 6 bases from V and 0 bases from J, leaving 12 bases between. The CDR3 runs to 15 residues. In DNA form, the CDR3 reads TGTGCCAGCAGCGACCGAGGGAGCTCTGGAAACACCATATATTTT. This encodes CASSDRGSSGNTIYF.

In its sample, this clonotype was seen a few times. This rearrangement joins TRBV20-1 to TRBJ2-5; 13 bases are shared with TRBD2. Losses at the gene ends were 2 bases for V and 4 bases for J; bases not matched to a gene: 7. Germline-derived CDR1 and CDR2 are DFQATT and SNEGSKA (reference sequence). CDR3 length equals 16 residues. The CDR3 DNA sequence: TGCAGTGCTAGACCAACTAGCGGGGGGGGACGAGAGACCCAGTACTTC. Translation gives CSARPTSGGGRETQYF.

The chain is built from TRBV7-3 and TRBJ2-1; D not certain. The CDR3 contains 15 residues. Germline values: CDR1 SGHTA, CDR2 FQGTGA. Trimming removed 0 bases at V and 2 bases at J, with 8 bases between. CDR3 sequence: CASSLTGIPYNEQFF. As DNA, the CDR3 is TGTGCCAGCAGCTTAACAGGGATCCCCTACAATGAGCAGTTCTTC.

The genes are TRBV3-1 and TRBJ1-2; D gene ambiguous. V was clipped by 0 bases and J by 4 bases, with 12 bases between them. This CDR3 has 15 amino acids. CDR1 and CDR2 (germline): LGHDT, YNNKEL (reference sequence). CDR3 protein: CASSQEVTDVYGYTF. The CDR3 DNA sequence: TGTGCCAGCAGCCAAGAGGTGACGGACGTCTATGGCTACACCTTC.

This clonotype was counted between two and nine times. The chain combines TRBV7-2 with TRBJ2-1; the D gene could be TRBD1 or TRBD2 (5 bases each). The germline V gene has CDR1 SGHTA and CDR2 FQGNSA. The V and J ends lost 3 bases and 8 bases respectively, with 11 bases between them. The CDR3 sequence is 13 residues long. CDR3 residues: CASSFGAFDEQFF. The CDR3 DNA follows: TGTGCCAGCAGCTTCGGGGCCTTCGATGAGCAGTTCTTC.